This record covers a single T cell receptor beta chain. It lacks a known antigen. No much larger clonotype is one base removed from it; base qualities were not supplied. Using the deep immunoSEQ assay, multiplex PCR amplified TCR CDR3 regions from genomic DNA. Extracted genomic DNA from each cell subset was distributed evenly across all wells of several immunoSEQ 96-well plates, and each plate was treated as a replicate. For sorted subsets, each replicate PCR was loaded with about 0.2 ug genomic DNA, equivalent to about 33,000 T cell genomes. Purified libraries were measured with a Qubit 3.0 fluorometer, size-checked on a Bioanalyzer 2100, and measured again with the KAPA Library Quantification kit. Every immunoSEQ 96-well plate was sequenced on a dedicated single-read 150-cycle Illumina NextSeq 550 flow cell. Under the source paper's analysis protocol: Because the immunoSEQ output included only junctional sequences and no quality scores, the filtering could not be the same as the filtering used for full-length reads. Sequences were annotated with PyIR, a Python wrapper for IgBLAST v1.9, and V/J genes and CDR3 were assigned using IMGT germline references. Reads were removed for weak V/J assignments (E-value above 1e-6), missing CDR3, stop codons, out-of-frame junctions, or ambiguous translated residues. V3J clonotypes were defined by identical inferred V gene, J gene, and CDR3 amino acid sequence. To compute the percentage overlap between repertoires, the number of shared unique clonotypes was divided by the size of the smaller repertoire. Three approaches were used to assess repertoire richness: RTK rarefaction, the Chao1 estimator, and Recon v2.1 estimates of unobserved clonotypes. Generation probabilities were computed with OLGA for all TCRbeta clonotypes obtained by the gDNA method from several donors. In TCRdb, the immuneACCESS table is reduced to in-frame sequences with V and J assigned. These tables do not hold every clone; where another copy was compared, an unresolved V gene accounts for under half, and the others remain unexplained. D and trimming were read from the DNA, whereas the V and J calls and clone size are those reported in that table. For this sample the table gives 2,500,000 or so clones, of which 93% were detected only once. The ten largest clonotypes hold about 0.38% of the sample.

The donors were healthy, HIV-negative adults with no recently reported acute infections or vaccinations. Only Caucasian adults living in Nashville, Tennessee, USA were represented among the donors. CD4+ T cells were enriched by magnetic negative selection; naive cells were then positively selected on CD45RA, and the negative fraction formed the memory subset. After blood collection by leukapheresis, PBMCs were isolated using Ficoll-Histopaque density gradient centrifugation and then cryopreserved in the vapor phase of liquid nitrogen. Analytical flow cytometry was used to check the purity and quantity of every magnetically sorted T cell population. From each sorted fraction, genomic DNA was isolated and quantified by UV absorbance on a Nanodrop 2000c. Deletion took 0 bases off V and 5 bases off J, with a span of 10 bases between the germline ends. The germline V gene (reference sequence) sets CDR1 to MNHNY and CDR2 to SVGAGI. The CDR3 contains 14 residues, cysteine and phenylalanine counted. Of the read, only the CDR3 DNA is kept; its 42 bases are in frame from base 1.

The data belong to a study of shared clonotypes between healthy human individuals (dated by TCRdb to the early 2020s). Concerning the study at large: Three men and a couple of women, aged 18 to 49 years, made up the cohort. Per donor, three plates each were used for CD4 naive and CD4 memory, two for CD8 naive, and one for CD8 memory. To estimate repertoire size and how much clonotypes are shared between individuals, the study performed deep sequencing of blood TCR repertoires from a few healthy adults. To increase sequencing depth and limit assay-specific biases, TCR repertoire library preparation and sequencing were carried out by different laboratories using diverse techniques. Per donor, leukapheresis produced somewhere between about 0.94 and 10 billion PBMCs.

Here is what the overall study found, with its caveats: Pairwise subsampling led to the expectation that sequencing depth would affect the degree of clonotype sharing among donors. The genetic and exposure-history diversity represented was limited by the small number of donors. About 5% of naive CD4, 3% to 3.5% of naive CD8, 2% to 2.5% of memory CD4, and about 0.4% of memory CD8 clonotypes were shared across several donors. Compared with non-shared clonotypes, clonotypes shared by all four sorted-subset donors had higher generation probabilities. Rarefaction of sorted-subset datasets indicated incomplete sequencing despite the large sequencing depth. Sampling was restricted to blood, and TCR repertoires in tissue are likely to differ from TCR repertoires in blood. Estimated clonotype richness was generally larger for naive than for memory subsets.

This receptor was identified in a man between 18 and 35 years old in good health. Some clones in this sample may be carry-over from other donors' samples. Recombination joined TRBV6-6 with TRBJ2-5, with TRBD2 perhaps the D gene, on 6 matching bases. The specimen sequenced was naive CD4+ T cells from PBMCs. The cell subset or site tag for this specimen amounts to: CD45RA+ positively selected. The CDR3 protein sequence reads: CASSYSNGGETQYF. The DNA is TGTGCCAGCAGTTACTCGAATGGGGGGGAGACCCAGTACTTC.